This passage covers 20 T cell receptor beta chains from one sample sequenced in a study of identifying expanded T cells in peripheral blood. Clones were read by immunoSEQ multiplex PCR, and TCRdb kept only the in-frame ones, dropping some. Here the sample spans 70,000 to 95,000 clones, 80% to 90% being singletons. The sequenced sample consisted of blood. The receptors originated from a person aged 18-69 years in good health.

This chain uses TRBV19 with TRBJ2-6; tentatively, D is TRBD1 or TRBD2 (5 bases each). There are 22 residues in the CDR3. V was shortened by 6 bases and J by 0 bases, with 30 bases between the two germline ends. Germline CDR1 LNHDA, CDR2 SQIVND (reference sequence). CDR3 coding DNA: TGTGCCAGTAGCCCAAACGGGGACGCGGCGTTGCGCACTCCCTCTGGGGCCAACGTCCTGACTTTC. Translated: CASSPNGDAALRTPSGANVLTF.

The table lists this clone with a count of one. The V call is TRBV28, the J call TRBJ2-2; maybe TRBD1 (5 bases). V was trimmed by 9 bases and J by 8 bases, leaving 19 bases between them. CDR3 length: 14 residues. CDR1 and CDR2 (germline): MDHEN, SYDVKM. The CDR3 protein is CASSQGSRKGELFF. The DNA of the CDR3 is TGTGCCAGTTCCCAGGGAAGCCGCAAGGGGGAGCTGTTTTTT.

The rearrangement uses TRBV18 and TRBJ1-1, with a possible D match to TRBD1 (6 bases). The CDR3 consists of 12 residues. Germline V lookup: CDR1 KGHSH, CDR2 LQKENI. The V gene lost 5 bases and the J gene lost 8 bases, with 12 bases spanning the gap. The CDR3 DNA follows: TGTGCCAGCTCATCAGGGGATTTGGAAGCTTTCTTT. Translating gives CASSSGDLEAFF.

The rearrangement links TRBV29-1 to TRBJ1-1; D is undetermined. The CDR3 runs 12 residues. Trimming removed 5 bases at V and 2 bases at J, with 9 bases between. Germline V CDR1 and CDR2: SQVTM, ANQGSEA. This chain's CDR3 is CSVCAGNTEAFF. Written as DNA, the CDR3 is TGCAGCGTTTGTGCGGGAAACACTGAAGCTTTCTTT.

The chain is built from TRBV27 and TRBJ2-3; TRBD1 matches 10 bases. After removal of 6 bases from V and 2 bases from J, the junction contained 2 bases not matched to a gene. Germline CDR1 and CDR2: MNHEY and SMNVEV (reference sequence). The CDR3 is 14 amino acids. The CDR3 DNA reads as TGTGCCAGCAGAGACAGGGGGCTCACAGATACGCAGTATTTT. Protein product: CASRDRGLTDTQYF.

V is TRBV19 and J is TRBJ2-7, with a possible D match to TRBD1 (5 bases). The germline V gene has CDR1 LNHDA and CDR2 SQIVND (reference sequence). The CDR3 runs to 15 residues. V lost 3 bases and J 4 bases, leaving 16 bases between the germline ends. This CDR3 reads CASSIDPIGAYEQYF. CDR3 nucleotides: TGTGCCAGTAGTATTGACCCTATTGGGGCGTACGAGCAGTACTTC.

The rearrangement links TRBV1 to TRBJ2-6; TRBD2 is the table's D call, not checked against the DNA. TRBV1 is marked as a pseudogene. The CDR3 loop spans 18 amino acids. The CDR3 reads CTSSQKREGPSGANVLTF. The CDR3, as DNA: TGCACCAGCAGCCAGAAGCGGGAGGGCCCCTCTGGGGCCAACGTCCTGACTTTC.

The chain employs TRBV29-1 and TRBJ2-2; TRBD1 aligns across 8 bases. V dropped 3 bases and J dropped 7; count of bases not matched to a gene: 7. The CDR3 loop spans 14 amino acids. From germline, CDR1 is SQVTM and CDR2 ANQGSEA. The DNA for the CDR3 is TGCAGCGTTGACGCAGGGGGCGCGGTCGGGGAGCTGTTTTTT. It yields the protein CSVDAGGAVGELFF.

The chain joins TRBV28 to TRBJ2-7; D is unresolved. CDR1 is MDHEN and CDR2 is SYDVKM in the germline V gene. The CDR3 spans 12 residues. V was trimmed by 6 bases and J by 1 base, leaving 7 bases between them. The CDR3 here is CASSRTSYEQYF. As DNA, the CDR3 is TGTGCCAGCAGCCGTACATCCTACGAGCAGTACTTC.

J is TRBJ2-7 and V is TRBV5-1; the D is unclear. This CDR3 has 15 residues. Germline V CDR1 and CDR2: SGHRS, YFSETQ. With 2 bases removed from V and 5 bases from J, the gap between germline ends came to 17 bases. CDR3 sequence: CASSFGLPGTNEQYF. The CDR3 DNA reads as TGCGCCAGCAGCTTCGGGCTCCCTGGAACCAACGAGCAGTACTTC.

The CDR3 is CASRRGDTQYF. Here the CDR3 DNA reads TGTGCCAGCCGGAGGGGAGATACGCAGTATTTT. The genes are TRBV19 and TRBJ2-3, with D perhaps TRBD2 (6 bases). Germline CDR1 is LNHDA and CDR2 is SQIVND (reference sequence). This CDR3 spans 11 amino acids. V shed 9 bases and J shed 5 bases, with 9 bases lying between them.

The chain uses TRBV7-6 and TRBJ1-2, with TRBD1 matching over 10 bases. V trimming: 4 bases; J trimming: 8 bases; junction bases outside the gene matches: 4. From germline, CDR1 is SGHVS and CDR2 FNYEAQ. This CDR3 has 13 amino acids. DNA of the CDR3: TGTGCCAGCAGCTCCGGGACAGGGGAAGGCTACACCTTC. It codes for CASSSGTGEGYTF.

The DNA of the CDR3 is TGTGCCAGCAGCTTGGGTAGGCCTCCCCTCCACTTT. Protein product: CASSLGRPPLHF. V gene TRBV5-6 combines with J gene TRBJ1-6; no clear D gene. From germline, CDR1 is SGHDT and CDR2 YYEEEE. Trimming removed 0 bases from V and 13 bases from J, with 8 bases in between. This CDR3 is 12 amino acids long.

This clone was counted a single time. The rearrangement links TRBV5-1 to TRBJ1-1; D remains ambiguous. Trimming removed 3 bases from V and 6 bases from J, with 15 bases in between. The CDR3 covers 14 residues. Germline V gene data show CDR1 as SGHRS and CDR2 as YFSETQ. The CDR3 reads CASSSGPSGPEAFF. DNA of the CDR3: TGCGCCAGCAGCTCAGGCCCGTCCGGACCTGAAGCTTTCTTT.

The CDR3: CASSSNPGVPHEQYF. The CDR3 nucleotides read TGTGCCAGCAGTTCAAATCCAGGGGTTCCCCACGAGCAGTACTTC. The chain uses TRBV5-6 and TRBJ2-7, with D possibly being TRBD1 (6 bases). Germline lookup yields CDR1 SGHDT and CDR2 YYEEEE. The CDR3 has 15 amino acids. V was shortened by 5 bases and J by 5 bases, with 20 bases between the two germline ends.

The chain has TRBV27 and TRBJ1-4; D gene uncertain. This CDR3 region has 14 residues. V was pared by 1 base and J by 5 bases, with 8 bases between. Germline V lookup: CDR1 MNHEY, CDR2 SMNVEV (reference sequence). CDR3 region: CASSLWAGNEKLFF. The CDR3 DNA is TGTGCCAGCAGTTTATGGGCGGGGAATGAAAAACTGTTTTTT.

V is TRBV5-5 and J is TRBJ2-7; D might be TRBD2 (5 bases). CDR3 length: 14 residues. Germline-derived CDR1 and CDR2 are SGHKS and YYEKEE (reference sequence). Trimming took off 2 bases at V and 7 bases at J, with 16 bases between the two ends. CDR3 sequence: CASSFGHFGGEQYF. The CDR3 DNA reads as TGTGCCAGCAGCTTCGGTCATTTTGGAGGAGAGCAGTACTTC.

The chain combines TRBV4-3 with TRBJ1-2; a possible D gene is TRBD1 (6 bases). Trimming took 4 bases from V and 4 from J, leaving 16 bases between them. Germline V gives CDR1 LGHNA, CDR2 YSLEER. The CDR3 length is 15 residues. CDR3 amino acids: CASSPQEGGGYGYTF. DNA of the CDR3: TGCGCCAGCAGCCCCCAAGAGGGGGGCGGCTATGGCTACACCTTC.

The V gene is TRBV9, the J gene TRBJ2-1; D remains ambiguous. CDR1 SGDLS and CDR2 YYNGEE come from the germline V gene. The CDR3 is 13 amino acids. V was trimmed by 0 bases and J by 11 bases, leaving 12 bases between them. The chain's CDR3 is CASSVDWAAQQFF. CDR3 nucleotide sequence: TGTGCCAGCAGCGTAGACTGGGCAGCACAGCAGTTCTTC.

The V gene is TRBV7-9, the J gene TRBJ1-5, with 7 bases aligning to TRBD1. V lost 4 bases to trimming and J lost 5 bases; unmatched junction nucleotides: 5. The length of the CDR3 is 14 residues. CDR1 SEHNR and CDR2 FQNEAQ come from the germline V gene (reference sequence). The CDR3 loop is CASSSTGLHQPQHF. CDR3 nucleotide sequence: TGTGCCAGCAGCTCGACAGGGCTGCATCAGCCCCAGCATTTT.